A single sample is the source of the 22 T cell receptor beta chains below, sequenced in a study of tissue T cells after allogeneic stem cell transplantation. TCRdb keeps only in-frame clones here, not all; method: immunoSEQ multiplex PCR. The sample records about 48,000 clones, 73% being singletons. The source material was sorted cells pooled from one or two spleens. These receptors were taken from a pool of C57BL/6 mice in good health.

Points on this clone: The genes are named according to mouse. The read ends 1 residue early relative to the CDR3; the germline J gene fills the gap. The genes are TRBV16 and TRBJ2-2, with 7 bases lining up with TRBD1. The CDR3 consists of 15 residues. The germline V gene encodes CDR1 SGHSA and CDR2 FRNQAP. Germline trimming cut 5 bases from V and 0 bases from J; bases unmatched to any gene: 3. The CDR3 DNA, read in part, is TGTGCAAGCAGCCTCGGGACAGCAAACACCGGGCAGCTCTAC. Residues: CASSLGTANTGQLY. The whole CDR3 reads CASSLGTANTGQLYF.

About this clone: Mouse gene names and germline throughout. The read finishes 1 residue shy of the CDR3 end, and the germline J gene is used to complete it. Other DNA sequences within the sample encode an identical CDR3. The genes are TRBV2 and TRBJ2-3, with TRBD2 identical over 7 bases. Germline V gene lookup returns CDR1 LGHNA and CDR2 YSYQKL. The CDR3 totals 15 residues. The ends lost 0 bases at V and 3 bases at J; junction bases unmatched: 3. The CDR3 spells CASSQEGGGAETLYF. CDR3 DNA (partial): TGTGCCAGCAGCCAAGAGGGGGGGGGAGCAGAAACGCTGTAT.

Regarding this clone: Gene names and germline refer to mouse. The read halts 1 residue ahead of the CDR3 end, with the missing end drawn from the germline J gene. This chain links TRBV26 with TRBJ1-1; D might be TRBD1 (6 bases). Per germline, CDR1 KGHPV and CDR2 FQNQEV (reference sequence). This CDR3 has 13 residues. The germline V and J ends were trimmed by 2 bases and 3 bases, with 7 bases remaining between them. The CDR3 loop reads CASSLQGYTEVFF. The CDR3 DNA, read in part, is TGTGCCAGCAGTCTGCAGGGGTACACAGAAGTCTTC. The full variable domain, its missing parts supplied by reference TRBV26 and TRBJ1-1, is NSKVIQTPRYLVKGQGQKAKMRCIPEKGHPVVFWYQQNKNNEFKFLINFQNQEVLQQIDMTEKRFSAECPSNSPCSLEIQSSEAGDSALYLCASSLQGYTEVFFGKGTRLTVV.

Remarks on this clone: All gene names here are mouse names. The CDR3 is cut off 1 residue early in the read; its end comes from the germline J gene. Distinct nucleotide sequences in the sample also encode this CDR3. The rearrangement uses TRBV3 and TRBJ1-4; TRBD1 agrees at 9 bases. The CDR3 consists of 14 residues. J gave up 7 bases and V 6 bases, and 6 bases lay outside the gene matches. The germline V gene has CDR1 SNHLY and CDR2 FYNGKV (reference sequence). The chain's CDR3 is CASSPGQGGERLFF. Partial CDR3 DNA: TGTGCCAGCAGTCCGGGACAGGGAGGCGAAAGATTATTT.

Comments on this clone: Gene names refer to mouse genes. The sequenced fragment ends 1 residue before the CDR3 boundary, so the rest is inferred from the germline J gene. This chain uses TRBV20 with TRBJ2-7; 9 bases fit TRBD2. The V gene end was trimmed by 3 bases and the J gene end by 4 bases; junction bases not matched to a gene: 10. CDR3 length: 15 amino acids. The germline V gene encodes CDR1 GFQATS and CDR2 STVNSAI. The CDR3 is CGARREKLGGYEQYF. The CDR3 bases that were read are TGTGGTGCTAGAAGGGAAAAACTGGGGGGATATGAACAGTAC.

In regard to this clone: Gene names and germline refer to mouse. The CDR3 is cut off 1 residue early in the read; its end comes from the germline J gene. The V call is TRBV1, the J call TRBJ2-5; D call uncertain. The V gene's germline CDR1 is NSQYPW and CDR2 LRSPGD (reference sequence). V dropped 1 base and J dropped 3 bases, with 8 bases sitting between them. The CDR3 loop spans 14 amino acids. Incomplete CDR3 DNA: TGCACCTGCAGTGCAGCCACAATACAAGACACCCAGTAC. Amino acids: CTCSAATIQDTQY. Given in full, the CDR3 is CTCSAATIQDTQYF. The full variable domain, completed using reference TRBV1 and TRBJ2-5, is VTLLEQNPRWRLVPRGQAVNLRCILKNSQYPWMSWYQQDLQKQLQWLFTLRSPGDKEVKSLPGADYLATRVTDTELRLQVANMSQGRTLYCTCSAATIQDTQYFGPGTRLLVL.

In the case of this clone: Gene labels here are mouse ones. Read coverage stops 1 residue before the CDR3 terminus; the germline J gene supplies the remainder. The genes are TRBV5 and TRBJ2-5; 9 positions match TRBD2. V dropped 0 bases and J dropped 4; count of bases not matched to a gene: 2. Looked up from germline, CDR1 is LGHNA and CDR2 is YNLKQL (reference sequence). The CDR3 is 15 residues long. CDR3 DNA (partial): TGTGCCAGCAGCCAAGATCGACTGGGGGAAGACACCCAGTAC. Translated: CASSQDRLGEDTQY. The full CDR3 sequence reads CASSQDRLGEDTQYF.

Regarding this clone: Genes and germline come from the mouse. The CDR3 goes on 1 residue after the read ends, and that part is filled in from the germline J gene. The chain joins TRBV15 to TRBJ2-2; tentatively, D is TRBD1 or TRBD2 (5 bases each). Germline V gives CDR1 SGHND, CDR2 FRSKSL. The V gene lost 3 bases and the J gene lost 4 bases, with 9 bases spanning the gap. CDR3 length: 14 residues. The CDR3 reads CASSFEGTTGQLYF. Partial CDR3 DNA: TGTGCCAGCAGTTTTGAGGGGACCACCGGGCAGCTCTAC.

This clone showed up just a few times. The germline and genes are mouse ones. The CDR3 reads CASSQPGLDYEQYF. CDR3 DNA (partial): TGTGCCAGCAGCCAACCGGGACTGGACTATGAACAGTAC. V usage is TRBV2 and J usage is TRBJ2-7; 8 bases fit TRBD2. The read finishes 1 residue shy of the CDR3 end, and the germline J gene is used to complete it. V gave up 2 bases and J gave up 3 bases; unmatched junction bases: 3. Germline lookup yields CDR1 LGHNA and CDR2 YSYQKL. This CDR3 is 14 amino acids long.

For this clone: The gene symbols are mouse symbols. The missing CDR3 end, 1 residue past where the read stops, is filled in from the germline J gene. The rearrangement joins TRBV13-1 to TRBJ2-4, with 7 bases lining up with TRBD2. The CDR3 covers 16 residues. The ends lost 0 bases at V and 0 bases at J; junction bases unmatched: 4. Per germline, CDR1 NSHNY and CDR2 SYGAGN. The CDR3 bases that were read are TGTGCCAGCAGTGATGCACTGGGGACTAGTCAAAACACCTTGTAC. This encodes CASSDALGTSQNTLY. The CDR3, in full, reads CASSDALGTSQNTLYF.

With regard to this clone: All gene names here are mouse names. Sequencing ends 1 residue short of the CDR3 end; the germline J gene provides the rest. This chain joins TRBV4 and TRBJ1-3, with TRBD1 matching 8 bases. This CDR3 has 14 amino acids. With 4 bases clipped from V and 4 bases from J, the junction kept 3 bases outside the gene matches. Germline CDR1 reads LGHDT; CDR2 reads YNNKQL (reference sequence). CDR3 protein: CASSFDRGGNTLYF. The part of the CDR3 DNA that was read is TGTGCCAGCAGCTTTGACAGGGGCGGAAATACGCTCTAT.

The sample holds one count of this clone. Genes and germline are mouse. Sequencing ends 1 residue short of the CDR3 end; the germline J gene provides the rest. The chain links TRBV19 to TRBJ2-1, with TRBD2 identical over 8 bases. Germline V gene data show CDR1 as FNHDT and CDR2 as SITEND (reference sequence). The ends lost 2 bases at V and 3 bases at J; junction bases unmatched: 7. The CDR3 runs to 16 residues. Partial CDR3 DNA: TGTGCCAGCAGTATCCCGCCGACTGGGGCCTATGCTGAGCAGTTC. As protein: CASSIPPTGAYAEQF. The whole CDR3 sequence is CASSIPPTGAYAEQFF.

Turning to this clone: Gene names are mouse gene names. The CDR3 spells CASSLDKYSGNTLYF. The part of the CDR3 DNA that was read is TGTGCCAGCAGTTTGGACAAATATTCTGGAAATACGCTCTAT. The chain links TRBV19 to TRBJ1-3; weak D call: TRBD1 (5 bases). From the germline J gene comes the end of the CDR3, since the read stops 1 residue before it. V dropped 4 bases and J dropped 0 bases, with 11 bases sitting between them. In germline, CDR1 is FNHDT, CDR2 SITEND (reference sequence). The CDR3 runs to 15 residues.

This clone was counted a few times. Germline and genes here are mouse. This chain's CDR3 is CASSLEGHNSDYTF. The sequenced CDR3 bases are TGTGCAAGCAGCTTAGAAGGACATAACTCCGACTACACC. V and J are TRBV16 and TRBJ1-2; D perhaps matches TRBD1 (5 bases). The observed sequence ends 1 residue before the CDR3 terminus, with the missing tail filled in from the germline J gene. The germline V and J ends were trimmed by 0 bases and 2 bases, with 7 bases remaining between them. Germline CDR1 and CDR2: SGHSA and FRNQAP. The CDR3 runs to 14 residues.

Concerning this clone: Germline and genes: mouse. The CDR3 end lies 1 residue beyond the end of the read and is filled in from the germline J gene. This chain joins TRBV13-1 and TRBJ1-3, with TRBD1 identical over 9 bases. CDR3 length: 14 residues. Looked up from germline, CDR1 is NSHNY and CDR2 is SYGAGN. The junction had 3 bases not matched to a gene; V was cut back by 4 bases and J by 4 bases. The DNA read from the CDR3 is TGTGCCAGCAGTCCCGGGACAGGGGGAAATACGCTCTAT. Its translation: CASSPGTGGNTLY. The full-length CDR3 reads as CASSPGTGGNTLYF.

Comments on this clone: Gene and germline names: mouse. The read halts 1 residue ahead of the CDR3 end, with the missing end drawn from the germline J gene. The chain couples TRBV3 to TRBJ2-3, with 11 bases that match TRBD1. CDR3 length: 16 residues. V lost 1 base, J lost 1 base, and 1 base stayed unmatched. CDR1 SNHLY and CDR2 FYNGKV come from the germline V gene (reference sequence). CDR3 bases read: TGTGCCAGCAGCTTAGTGGGACAGGGGGGTGCAGAAACGCTGTAT. Residues: CASSLVGQGGAETLY. The CDR3, in full, reads CASSLVGQGGAETLYF.

Notes on this clone: Gene names are mouse gene names. The read ends 1 residue early relative to the CDR3; the germline J gene fills the gap. V is TRBV2 and J is TRBJ1-6; D remains unclear. TRBJ1-6 is designated an ORF whose function remains uncertain. V lost 4 bases and J lost 7, with 8 bases in between. The CDR3 sequence is 13 residues long. CDR1 and CDR2 (germline): LGHNA, YSYQKL. CDR3 DNA, as far as it was read: TGTGCCAGCAGCCCCCCAGCAAATTCGCCCCTCTAC. It yields the protein CASSPPANSPLY. The full CDR3 protein reads CASSPPANSPLYF.

Of note for this clone: Gene names follow the mouse nomenclature. Read sequence stops 1 residue before the CDR3 end, and the germline J gene provides the missing end. The V gene is TRBV29, the J gene TRBJ2-1; TRBD1 aligns across 10 bases. Per germline, CDR1 MSHET and CDR2 SYDVDS. The CDR3 has 16 residues. V shed 4 bases and J 1 base; nucleotides not matched to a gene: 4. CDR3 bases read: TGTGCTAGCAGTTCTCCGGGACAGGGGAACTATGCTGAGCAGTTC. It specifies CASSSPGQGNYAEQF. The whole CDR3 region reads CASSSPGQGNYAEQFF.

In the case of this clone: The gene names here belong to mouse. The sequenced CDR3 bases are TGTGCCAGCTCCCGGACTGGGGGGGCGTACCAAGACACCCAGTAC. Protein sequence: CASSRTGGAYQDTQY. The CDR3 reads in full as CASSRTGGAYQDTQYF. The V and J genes are TRBV12-2 and TRBJ2-5; 13 positions agree with TRBD2. Read coverage stops 1 residue before the CDR3 terminus; the germline J gene supplies the remainder. The CDR3 totals 16 residues. V lost 4 bases and J lost 1; bases outside the gene matches: 4. CDR1 is SGHLS, CDR2 HYDKME, per germline.

In regard to this clone: Genes and germline are mouse. The read ends 1 residue shy of where the CDR3 ends; the end is completed using the germline J gene. The chain couples TRBV13-2 to TRBJ1-4; 7 bases align to TRBD1. This CDR3 comprises 14 residues. The trim removed 5 bases at V and 4 bases at J, leaving 5 bases unmatched. CDR1 NNHNN and CDR2 SYGAGS come from the germline V gene (reference sequence). Partial CDR3 DNA: TGTGCCAGCGGGGGGGACAGCCTCAACGAAAGATTATTT. It codes for CASGGDSLNERLF. The full CDR3 protein is CASGGDSLNERLFF.

This clone was found a few times. Gene names denote mouse genes. Sequencing ends 1 residue short of the CDR3 end; the germline J gene provides the rest. The J gene is TRBJ2-1, the V gene TRBV4, with D perhaps given as TRBD1 or TRBD2 (5 bases each). Germline V lookup: CDR1 LGHDT, CDR2 YNNKQL (reference sequence). Trimming took off 4 bases at V and 1 base at J, with 5 bases between the two ends. This CDR3 is built from 13 residues. The sequenced CDR3 bases are TGTGCCAGCAGCTGGGACAACTATGCTGAGCAGTTC. It is translated as CASSWDNYAEQF. Given in full, the CDR3 is CASSWDNYAEQFF.

Notes on this clone: Mouse gene names and germline throughout. The read comes to an end 1 residue before the CDR3 does, leaving the germline J gene to fill in the end. The rearrangement links TRBV3 to TRBJ1-2; possibly TRBD1 for D (6 bases). Trimming stripped 2 bases from V and 0 bases from J, with 7 bases between. This CDR3 is built from 14 residues. The germline gives CDR1 SNHLY, CDR2 FYNGKV (reference sequence). CDR3 region: CASSLYRANSDYTF. The CDR3 DNA, read in part, is TGTGCCAGCAGCTTATACAGGGCAAACTCCGACTACACC.